This TCR beta chain appears in the sequencing data of a study of post-analysis software for immune sequencing data. Study-wide results and caveats: About 5 TRBV segments occurring more often in patients than controls included TRBV5-6, TRBV5-1 and TRBV20-1.

Unique-molecular-identifier-tagged TCR beta cDNA libraries were used. TCRdb re-derived calls from the PCR reads in MiXCR, one entry per CDR3 protein. Here the sample spans under 900,000 distinct CDR3 sequences, approximately 57% being singletons. This clonotype was seen more than once but under ten times. Its antigen is not known. This CDR3 is built from 16 residues. Per germline, CDR1 DFQATT and CDR2 SNEGSKA (reference sequence). V gave up 0 bases and J gave up 7 bases; unmatched junction bases: 7. Sequencing was done on a sample of blood. The genes are TRBV20-1 and TRBJ2-1; TRBD2 agrees at 12 bases. This TCR was recovered from a girl aged 10 to 17 with multiple sclerosis. CDR3 DNA sequence: TGCAGTGCTAGAGATCCTAGCGGGAGGGCGGGAAATGAGCAGTTCTTC. As protein: CSARDPSGRAGNEQFF.